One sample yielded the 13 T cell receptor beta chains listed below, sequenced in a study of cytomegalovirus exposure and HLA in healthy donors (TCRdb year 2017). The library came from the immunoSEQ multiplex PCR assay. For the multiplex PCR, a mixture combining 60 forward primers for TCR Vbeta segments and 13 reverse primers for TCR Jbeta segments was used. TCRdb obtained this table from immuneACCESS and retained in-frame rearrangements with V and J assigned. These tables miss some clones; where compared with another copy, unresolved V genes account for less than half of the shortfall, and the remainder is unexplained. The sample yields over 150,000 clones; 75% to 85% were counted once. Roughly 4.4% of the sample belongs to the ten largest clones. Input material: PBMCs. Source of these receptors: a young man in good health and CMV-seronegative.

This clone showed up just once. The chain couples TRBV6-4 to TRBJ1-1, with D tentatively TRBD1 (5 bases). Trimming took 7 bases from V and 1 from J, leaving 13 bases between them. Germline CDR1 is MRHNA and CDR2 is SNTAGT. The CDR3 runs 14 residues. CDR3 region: CASMLEQENTEAFF. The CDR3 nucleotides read TGTGCCAGCATGCTGGAACAGGAGAACACTGAAGCTTTCTTT.

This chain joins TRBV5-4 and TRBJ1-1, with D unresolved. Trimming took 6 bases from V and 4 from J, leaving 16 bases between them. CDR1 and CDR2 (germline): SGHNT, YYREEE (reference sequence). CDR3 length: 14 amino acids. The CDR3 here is CASNSTDAGTEAFF. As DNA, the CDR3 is TGTGCCAGCAACTCCACCGATGCGGGCACTGAAGCTTTCTTT.

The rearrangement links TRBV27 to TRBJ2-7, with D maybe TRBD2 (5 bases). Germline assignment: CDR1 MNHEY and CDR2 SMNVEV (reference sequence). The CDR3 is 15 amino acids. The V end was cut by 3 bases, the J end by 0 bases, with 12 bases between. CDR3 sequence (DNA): TGTGCCAGCAGTTTTGTCCTAGCCCTCTCCTACGAGCAGTACTTC. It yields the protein CASSFVLALSYEQYF.

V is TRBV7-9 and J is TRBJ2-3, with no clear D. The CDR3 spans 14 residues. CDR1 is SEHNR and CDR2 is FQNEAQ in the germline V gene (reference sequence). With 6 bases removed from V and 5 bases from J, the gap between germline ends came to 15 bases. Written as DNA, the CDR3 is TGTGCCAGCAGAGCTGGGCTTCACCTAGATACGCAGTATTTT. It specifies CASRAGLHLDTQYF.

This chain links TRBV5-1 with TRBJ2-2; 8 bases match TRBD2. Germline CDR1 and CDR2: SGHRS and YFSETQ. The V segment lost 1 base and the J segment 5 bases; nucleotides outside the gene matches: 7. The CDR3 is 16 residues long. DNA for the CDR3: TGCGCCAGCAGCTTGAACGCGGGGGGTAGGACCGGGGAGCTGTTTTTT. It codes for CASSLNAGGRTGELFF.

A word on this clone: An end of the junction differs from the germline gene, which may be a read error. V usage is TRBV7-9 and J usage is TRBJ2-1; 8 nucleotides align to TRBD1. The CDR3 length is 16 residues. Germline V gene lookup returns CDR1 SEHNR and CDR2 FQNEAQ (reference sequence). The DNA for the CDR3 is TGTTCCAGCAGCTTAGGGACAGGCAGCTCCTACAATGAGCAGTTCTTC. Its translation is CSSSLGTGSSYNEQFF.

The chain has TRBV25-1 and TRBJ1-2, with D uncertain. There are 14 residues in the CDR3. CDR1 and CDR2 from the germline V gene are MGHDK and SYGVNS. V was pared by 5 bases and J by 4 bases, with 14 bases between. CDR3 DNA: TGTGCCAGCAGTACCTCTGGGCAGACCTATGGCTACACCTTC. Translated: CASSTSGQTYGYTF.

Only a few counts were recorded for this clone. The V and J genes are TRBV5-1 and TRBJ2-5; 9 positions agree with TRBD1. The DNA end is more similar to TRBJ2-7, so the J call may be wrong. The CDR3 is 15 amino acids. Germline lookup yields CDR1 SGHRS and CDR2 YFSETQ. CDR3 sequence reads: CASSLEGQGVDEQYF. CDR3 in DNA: TGCGCCAGCAGCTTGGAGGGACAGGGAGTAGACGAGCAGTACTTC.

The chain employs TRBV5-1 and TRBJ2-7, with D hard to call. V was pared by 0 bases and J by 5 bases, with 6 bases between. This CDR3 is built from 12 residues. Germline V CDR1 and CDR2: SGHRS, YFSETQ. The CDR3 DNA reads TGCGCCAGCAGCTTGGAACGAGACGAGCAGTACTTC. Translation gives CASSLERDEQYF.

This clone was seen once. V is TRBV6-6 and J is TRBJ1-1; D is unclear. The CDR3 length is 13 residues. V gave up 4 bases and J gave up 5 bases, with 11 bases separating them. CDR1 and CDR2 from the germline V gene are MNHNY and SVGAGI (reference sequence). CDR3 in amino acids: CASSLRAPTEAFF. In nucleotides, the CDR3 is TGTGCCAGCAGTTTGAGGGCTCCAACTGAAGCTTTCTTT.

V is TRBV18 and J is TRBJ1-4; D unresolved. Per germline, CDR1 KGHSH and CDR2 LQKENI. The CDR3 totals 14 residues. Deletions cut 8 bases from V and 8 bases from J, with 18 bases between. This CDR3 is CASRKTRDTEKLFF. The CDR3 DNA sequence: TGTGCCAGCCGCAAAACTCGAGACACGGAAAAACTGTTTTTT.

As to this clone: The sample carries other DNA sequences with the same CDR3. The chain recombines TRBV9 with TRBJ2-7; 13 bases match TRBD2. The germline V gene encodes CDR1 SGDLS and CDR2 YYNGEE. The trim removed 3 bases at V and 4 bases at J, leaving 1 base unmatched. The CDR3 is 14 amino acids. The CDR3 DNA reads TGTGCCAGCAGCGGGGGACTAGCGGGATACGAGCAGTACTTC. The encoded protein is CASSGGLAGYEQYF. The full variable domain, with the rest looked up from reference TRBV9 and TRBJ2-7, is DSGVTQTPKHLITATGQRVTLRCSPRSGDLSVYWYQQSLDQGLQFLIQYYNGEERAKGNILERFSAQQFPDLHSELNLSSLELGDSALYFCASSGGLAGYEQYFGPGTRLTVT.

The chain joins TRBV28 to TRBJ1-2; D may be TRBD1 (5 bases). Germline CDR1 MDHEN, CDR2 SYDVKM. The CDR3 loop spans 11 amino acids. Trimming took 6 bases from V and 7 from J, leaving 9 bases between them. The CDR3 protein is CASSPGGGYTF. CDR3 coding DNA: TGTGCCAGCAGCCCGGGGGGTGGCTACACCTTC.